This T cell receptor (beta chain) was captured by sequencing in a study of T-cell reconstitution after alpha-beta-depleted transplantation in children. Library preparation (for TCRbeta) was performed with unique molecular identifiers. TCRdb reanalysed the PCR reads using MiXCR and keeps one entry per CDR3 protein. The table includes some 390,000 distinct CDR3 sequences, about 20% detected once. CDR1 and CDR2 from the germline V gene are SEHNR and FQNEAQ (reference sequence). The CDR3 loop spans 15 amino acids. Trimming cost V 8 bases and J 1 base, with 15 bases left between them. This clonotype was counted between two and nine times.

The sequence was obtained from a human donor who donated a stem cell graft to a child with acute myeloid leukemia. The V call is TRBV7-9, the J call TRBJ2-4, with TRBD2 as a possible D gene (6 bases). Sequences were derived from PBMCs from the stem cell graft donor, sampled from the stem cell graft. In DNA form, the CDR3 reads TGTGCCAGCCGCCACCTGGAGGGGGCCAAAAACATTCAGTACTTC. Its protein is CASRHLEGAKNIQYF.